This entry is about one T cell receptor beta chain. Antigen specificity is unknown. The germline V gene has CDR1 SGHRS and CDR2 YFSETQ. The CDR3 is 15 residues long. V lost 4 bases and J lost 1; bases outside the gene matches: 4. The data were taken from a study of cytomegalovirus exposure and HLA in healthy donors. Study observations and caveats: As a later analysis revealed, most CMV-associated TCR beta chains appeared HLA-restricted. About 87% or about 30% of the time was how often most TCR beta V segments were productive, according to an earlier analysis. A later analysis linked a missense variant in DCLRE1C to the trimming of TCR beta V and J genes. Associated with cytomegalovirus, according to the listing, were 150 to 200 TCR beta chains.

The PCR made use of 60 Vbeta and 13 Jbeta primers. Produced via immunoSEQ multiplex PCR; TCRdb's table is partial and in-frame only. Here the sample table reports more than 25,000 clones. The clonotype originates from a man aged 30 to 39 in good health and CMV-seronegative. The chain recombines TRBV5-1 with TRBJ1-1; 10 nucleotides agree with TRBD1. Sequencing was performed on PBMCs. The CDR3 loop reads CASSGRTGGNTEAFF. Written as DNA, the CDR3 is TGCGCCAGCAGCGGGAGGACAGGGGGGAACACTGAAGCTTTCTTT.